The present T cell receptor (beta chain) was sequenced within a study of OX40 agonist ivuxolimab in advanced cancers. Study-level points and caveats: Expanded peripheral T cell antigen specificity was not determined.

CDR3 length: 16 residues. Trimming removed 0 bases at V and 3 bases at J, with 15 bases between. Looked up from germline, CDR1 is LNHNV and CDR2 is YYDKDF (reference sequence). Sequenced by immunoSEQ multiplex PCR; TCRdb stores in-frame clones only, minus some. Among roughly 30,000 clones listed, roughly 87% were seen once. In the case of this clone: Its antigen is as yet unknown.

The source is an adult with an advanced solid tumor such as melanoma, head and neck, liver or kidney cancer. The starting material was CD4+ or CD8+ T cells sorted from blood, obtained in a trial of the OX40 agonist ivuxolimab. The chain carries TRBV15 and TRBJ2-7; no reliable D call. CDR3 nucleotide sequence: TGTGCCACCAGCAGAGATAGGGCAGAATACCTCTACGAGCAGTACTTC. Its protein is CATSRDRAEYLYEQYF.